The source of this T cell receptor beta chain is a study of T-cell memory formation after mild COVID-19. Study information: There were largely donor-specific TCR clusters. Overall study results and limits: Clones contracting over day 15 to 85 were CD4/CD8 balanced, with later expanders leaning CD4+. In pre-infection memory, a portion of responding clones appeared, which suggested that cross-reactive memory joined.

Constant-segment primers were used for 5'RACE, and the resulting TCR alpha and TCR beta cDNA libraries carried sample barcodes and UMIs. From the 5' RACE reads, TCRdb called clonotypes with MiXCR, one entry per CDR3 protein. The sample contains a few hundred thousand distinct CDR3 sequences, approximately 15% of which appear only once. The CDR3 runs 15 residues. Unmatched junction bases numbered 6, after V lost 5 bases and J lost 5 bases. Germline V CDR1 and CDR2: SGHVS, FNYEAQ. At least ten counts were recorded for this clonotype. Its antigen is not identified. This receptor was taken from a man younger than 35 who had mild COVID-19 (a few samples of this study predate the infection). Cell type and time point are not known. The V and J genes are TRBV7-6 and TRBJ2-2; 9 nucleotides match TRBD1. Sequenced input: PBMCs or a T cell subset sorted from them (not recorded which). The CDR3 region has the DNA TGTGCCAGCAGCGCCGGGACAGGGAGAACCGGGGAGCTGTTTTTT. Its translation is CASSAGTGRTGELFF. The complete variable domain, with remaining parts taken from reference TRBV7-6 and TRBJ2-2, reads GAGVSQSPRYKVTKRGQDVALRCDPISGHVSLYWYRQALGQGPEFLTYFNYEAQQDKSGLPNDRFSAERPEGSISTLTIQRTEQRDSAMYRCASSAGTGRTGELFFGEGSRLTVL.